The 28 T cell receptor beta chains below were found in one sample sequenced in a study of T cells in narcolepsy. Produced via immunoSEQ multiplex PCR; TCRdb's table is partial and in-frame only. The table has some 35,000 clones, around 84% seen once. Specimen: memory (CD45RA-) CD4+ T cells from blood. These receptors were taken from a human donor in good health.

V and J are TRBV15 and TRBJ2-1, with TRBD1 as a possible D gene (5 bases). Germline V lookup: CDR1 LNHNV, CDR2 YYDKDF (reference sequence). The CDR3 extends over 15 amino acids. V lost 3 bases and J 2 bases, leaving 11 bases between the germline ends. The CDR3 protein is CATSRPGLAYNEQFF. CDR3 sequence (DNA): TGTGCCACCAGCAGGCCAGGGTTGGCCTACAATGAGCAGTTCTTC.

The CDR3: CASSPRDMIDTQYF. CDR3 DNA sequence: TGTGCCAGCAGTCCCCGGGACATGATCGATACGCAGTATTTT. The V gene is TRBV6-5, the J gene TRBJ2-3, with D possibly TRBD1 on 6 matching bases. Germline V gene data show CDR1 as MNHEY and CDR2 as SVGAGI. V was shortened by 5 bases and J by 6 bases, with 15 bases between the two germline ends. The CDR3 length is 14 residues.

The CDR3: CSGENQETQYF. In DNA form, the CDR3 reads TGCAGTGGGGAGAATCAAGAGACCCAGTACTTC. The chain combines TRBV20-1 with TRBJ2-5; possibly TRBD2 for D (5 bases). The CDR3 loop spans 11 amino acids. V was pared by 7 bases and J by 2 bases, with 8 bases between. Germline V gene data show CDR1 as DFQATT and CDR2 as SNEGSKA (reference sequence).

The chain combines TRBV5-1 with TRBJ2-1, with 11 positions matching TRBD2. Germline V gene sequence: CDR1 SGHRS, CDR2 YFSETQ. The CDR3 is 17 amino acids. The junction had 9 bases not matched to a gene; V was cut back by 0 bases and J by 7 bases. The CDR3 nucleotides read TGCGCCAGCAGCTTGGCCGGGGCTAGCGGGAGGAAGAATGAGCAGTTCTTC. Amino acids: CASSLAGASGRKNEQFF.

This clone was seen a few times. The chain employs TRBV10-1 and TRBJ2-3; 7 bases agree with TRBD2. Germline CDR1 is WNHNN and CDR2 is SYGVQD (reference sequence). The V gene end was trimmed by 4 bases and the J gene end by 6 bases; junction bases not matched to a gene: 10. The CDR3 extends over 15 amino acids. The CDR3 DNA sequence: TGCGCCAGCAGTGTCGGCGGGGGACCCAGGGATACGCAGTATTTT. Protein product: CASSVGGGPRDTQYF.

DNA of the CDR3: TGTGCCACGTACGCCTGGGACAGGGGGCTCGAGCAGTACTTC. It encodes CATYAWDRGLEQYF. The chain has TRBV6-1 and TRBJ2-7, with 12 nucleotides matching TRBD1. V dropped 10 bases and J dropped 6; count of bases not matched to a gene: 10. Germline V CDR1 and CDR2: MNHNS, SASEGT. This CDR3 spans 14 amino acids.

The CDR3 spells CASSLNPGGAADTQYF. CDR3 sequence (DNA): TGTGCCAGCAGCCTAAACCCCGGGGGGGCAGCAGATACGCAGTATTTT. This chain uses TRBV7-3 with TRBJ2-3; TRBD2 matches 8 bases. Looked up from germline, CDR1 is SGHTA and CDR2 is FQGTGA. CDR3 size: 16 residues. V lost 5 bases and J lost 4; bases outside the gene matches: 11.

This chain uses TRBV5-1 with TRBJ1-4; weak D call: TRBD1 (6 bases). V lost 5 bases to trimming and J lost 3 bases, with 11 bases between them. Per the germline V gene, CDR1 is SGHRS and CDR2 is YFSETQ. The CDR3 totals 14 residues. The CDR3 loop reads CASSLNRANEKLFF. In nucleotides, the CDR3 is TGCGCCAGCAGTCTCAACAGGGCTAATGAAAAACTGTTTTTT.

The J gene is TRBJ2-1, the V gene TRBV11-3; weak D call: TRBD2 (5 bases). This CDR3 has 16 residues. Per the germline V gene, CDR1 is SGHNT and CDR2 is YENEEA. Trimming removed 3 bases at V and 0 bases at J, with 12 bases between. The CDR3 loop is CASSLLAPSSYNEQFF. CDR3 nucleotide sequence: TGTGCCAGCAGCTTGCTAGCTCCCAGCTCCTACAATGAGCAGTTCTTC.

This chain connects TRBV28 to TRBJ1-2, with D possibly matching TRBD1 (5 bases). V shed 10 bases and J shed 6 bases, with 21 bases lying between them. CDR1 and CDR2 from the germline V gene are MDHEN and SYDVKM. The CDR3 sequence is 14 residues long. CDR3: CATRPTGTQHGYTF. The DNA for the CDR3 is TGTGCCACCCGACCAACGGGGACCCAGCATGGCTACACCTTC.

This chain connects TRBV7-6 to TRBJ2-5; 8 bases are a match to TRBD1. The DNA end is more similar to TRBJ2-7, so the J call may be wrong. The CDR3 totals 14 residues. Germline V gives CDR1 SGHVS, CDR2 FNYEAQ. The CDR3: CASSSGTGASEQYF. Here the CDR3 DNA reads TGTGCCAGCAGTTCCGGGACAGGCGCGTCCGAGCAGTACTTC.

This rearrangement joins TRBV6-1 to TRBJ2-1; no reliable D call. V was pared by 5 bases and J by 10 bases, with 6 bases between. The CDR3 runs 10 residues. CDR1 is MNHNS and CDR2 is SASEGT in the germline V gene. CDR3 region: CASSSPEQFF. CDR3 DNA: TGTGCCAGCAGTAGTCCGGAGCAGTTCTTC.

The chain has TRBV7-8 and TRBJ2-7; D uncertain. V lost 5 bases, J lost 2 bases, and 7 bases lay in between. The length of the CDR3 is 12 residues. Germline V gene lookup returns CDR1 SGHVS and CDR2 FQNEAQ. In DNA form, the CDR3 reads TGTGCCAGCAGCACTGCCACCTACGAGCAGTACTTC. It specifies CASSTATYEQYF.

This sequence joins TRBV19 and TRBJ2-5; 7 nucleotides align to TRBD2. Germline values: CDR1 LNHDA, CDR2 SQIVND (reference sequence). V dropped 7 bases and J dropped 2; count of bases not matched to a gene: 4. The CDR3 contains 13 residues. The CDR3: CASKRDGQETQYF. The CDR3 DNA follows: TGTGCCAGTAAGCGGGACGGTCAAGAGACCCAGTACTTC.

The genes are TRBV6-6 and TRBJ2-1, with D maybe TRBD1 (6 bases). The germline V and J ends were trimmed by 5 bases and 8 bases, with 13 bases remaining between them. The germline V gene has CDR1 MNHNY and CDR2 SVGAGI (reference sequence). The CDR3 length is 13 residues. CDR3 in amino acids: CASSLWGQDEQFF. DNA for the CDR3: TGTGCCAGCAGTCTTTGGGGGCAAGATGAGCAGTTCTTC.

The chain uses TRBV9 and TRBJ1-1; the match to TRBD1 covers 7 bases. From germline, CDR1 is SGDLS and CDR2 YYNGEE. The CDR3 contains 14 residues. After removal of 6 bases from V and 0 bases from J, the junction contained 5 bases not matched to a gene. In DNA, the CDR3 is TGTGCCAGCAACCTGGGACAGATGAACACTGAAGCTTTCTTT. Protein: CASNLGQMNTEAFF.

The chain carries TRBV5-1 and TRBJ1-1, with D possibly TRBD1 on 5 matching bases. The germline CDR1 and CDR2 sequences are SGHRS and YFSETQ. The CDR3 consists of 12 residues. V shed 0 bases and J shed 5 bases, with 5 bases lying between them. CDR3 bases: TGCGCCAGCAGCTTGGAGGGGACTGAAGCTTTCTTT. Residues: CASSLEGTEAFF.

In DNA form, the CDR3 reads TGTGCCAGCGGGGGGAGAGAGACCCAGTACTTC. Encoded protein: CASGGRETQYF. The chain uses TRBV6-1 and TRBJ2-5; D may be TRBD2 (6 bases). This CDR3 comprises 11 residues. Trimming removed 8 bases at V and 4 bases at J, with 8 bases between. CDR1 MNHNS and CDR2 SASEGT come from the germline V gene.

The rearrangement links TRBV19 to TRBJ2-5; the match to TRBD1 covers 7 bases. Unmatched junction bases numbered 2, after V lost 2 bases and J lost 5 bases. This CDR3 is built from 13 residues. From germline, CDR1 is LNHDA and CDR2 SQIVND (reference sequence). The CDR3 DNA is TGTGCCAGTAGTATACAGGGGGTCGAGACCCAGTACTTC. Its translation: CASSIQGVETQYF.

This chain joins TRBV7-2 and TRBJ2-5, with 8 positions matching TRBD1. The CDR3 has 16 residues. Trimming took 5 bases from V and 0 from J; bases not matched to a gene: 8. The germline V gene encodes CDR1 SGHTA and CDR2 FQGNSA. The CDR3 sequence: CASSRMDREYQETQYF. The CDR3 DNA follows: TGTGCCAGCAGCCGGATGGACAGGGAGTACCAAGAGACCCAGTACTTC.

The CDR3 loop is CASGLWGNEKLFF. For the CDR3, the DNA is TGTGCCAGCGGACTCTGGGGTAATGAAAAACTGTTTTTT. The chain carries TRBV5-4 and TRBJ1-4; D is undetermined. The CDR3 is made up of 13 amino acids. The germline V gene encodes CDR1 SGHNT and CDR2 YYREEE (reference sequence). Trimming shortened V by 7 bases and J by 4 bases, and 11 bases separated the two germline ends.

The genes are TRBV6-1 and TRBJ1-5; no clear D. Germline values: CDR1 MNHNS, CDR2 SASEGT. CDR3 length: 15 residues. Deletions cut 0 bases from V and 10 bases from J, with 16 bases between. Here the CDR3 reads CASSEALEVTRPQHF. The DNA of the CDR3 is TGTGCCAGCAGTGAAGCCTTGGAGGTGACTCGACCCCAGCATTTT.

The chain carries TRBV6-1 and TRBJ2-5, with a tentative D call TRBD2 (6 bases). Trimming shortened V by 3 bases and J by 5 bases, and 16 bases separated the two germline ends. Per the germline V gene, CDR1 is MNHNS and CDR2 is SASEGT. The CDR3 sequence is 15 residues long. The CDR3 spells CASSEEAVRGETQYF. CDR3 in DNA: TGTGCCAGCAGTGAGGAAGCGGTCCGGGGGGAGACCCAGTACTTC.

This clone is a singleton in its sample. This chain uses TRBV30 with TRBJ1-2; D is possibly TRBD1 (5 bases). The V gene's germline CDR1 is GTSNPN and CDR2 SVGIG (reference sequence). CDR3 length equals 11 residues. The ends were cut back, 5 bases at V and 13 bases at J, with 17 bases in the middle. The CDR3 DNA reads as TGTGCCTGGCTAGGGATGGGACCGGGCACCTTC. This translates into CAWLGMGPGTF.

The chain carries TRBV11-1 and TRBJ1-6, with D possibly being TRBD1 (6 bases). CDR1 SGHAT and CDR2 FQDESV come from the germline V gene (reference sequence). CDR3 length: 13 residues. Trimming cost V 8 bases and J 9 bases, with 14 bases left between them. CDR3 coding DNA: TGTGCCAGCGGACCCCAGGGGATTTCACCCCTCCACTTT. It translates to CASGPQGISPLHF. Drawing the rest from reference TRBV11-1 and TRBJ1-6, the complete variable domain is EAEVAQSPRYKITEKSQAVAFWCDPISGHATLYWYRQILGQGPELLVQFQDESVVDDSQLPKDRFSAERLKGVDSTLKIQPAELGDSAMYLCASGPQGISPLHFGNGTRLTVT.

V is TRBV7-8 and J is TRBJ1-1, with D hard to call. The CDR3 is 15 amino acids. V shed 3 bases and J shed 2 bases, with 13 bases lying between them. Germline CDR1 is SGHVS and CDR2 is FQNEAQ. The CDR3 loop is CASSFSDGVNTEAFF. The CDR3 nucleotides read TGTGCCAGCAGCTTTTCAGACGGAGTCAACACTGAAGCTTTCTTT.

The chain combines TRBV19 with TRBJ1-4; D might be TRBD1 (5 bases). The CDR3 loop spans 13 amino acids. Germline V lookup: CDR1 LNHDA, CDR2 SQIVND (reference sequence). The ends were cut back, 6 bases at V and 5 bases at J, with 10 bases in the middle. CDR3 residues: CASSPQGNEKLFF. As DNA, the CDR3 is TGTGCCAGTAGCCCTCAGGGAAATGAAAAACTGTTTTTT.

CDR3 amino acids: CAWRQGLDSNQPQHF. DNA of the CDR3: TGTGCCTGGAGACAGGGGTTGGATAGCAATCAGCCCCAGCATTTT. The chain is built from TRBV30 and TRBJ1-5; 7 positions match TRBD1. The trim removed 3 bases at V and 0 bases at J, leaving 5 bases unmatched. CDR3 size: 15 residues. The germline gives CDR1 GTSNPN, CDR2 SVGIG (reference sequence).